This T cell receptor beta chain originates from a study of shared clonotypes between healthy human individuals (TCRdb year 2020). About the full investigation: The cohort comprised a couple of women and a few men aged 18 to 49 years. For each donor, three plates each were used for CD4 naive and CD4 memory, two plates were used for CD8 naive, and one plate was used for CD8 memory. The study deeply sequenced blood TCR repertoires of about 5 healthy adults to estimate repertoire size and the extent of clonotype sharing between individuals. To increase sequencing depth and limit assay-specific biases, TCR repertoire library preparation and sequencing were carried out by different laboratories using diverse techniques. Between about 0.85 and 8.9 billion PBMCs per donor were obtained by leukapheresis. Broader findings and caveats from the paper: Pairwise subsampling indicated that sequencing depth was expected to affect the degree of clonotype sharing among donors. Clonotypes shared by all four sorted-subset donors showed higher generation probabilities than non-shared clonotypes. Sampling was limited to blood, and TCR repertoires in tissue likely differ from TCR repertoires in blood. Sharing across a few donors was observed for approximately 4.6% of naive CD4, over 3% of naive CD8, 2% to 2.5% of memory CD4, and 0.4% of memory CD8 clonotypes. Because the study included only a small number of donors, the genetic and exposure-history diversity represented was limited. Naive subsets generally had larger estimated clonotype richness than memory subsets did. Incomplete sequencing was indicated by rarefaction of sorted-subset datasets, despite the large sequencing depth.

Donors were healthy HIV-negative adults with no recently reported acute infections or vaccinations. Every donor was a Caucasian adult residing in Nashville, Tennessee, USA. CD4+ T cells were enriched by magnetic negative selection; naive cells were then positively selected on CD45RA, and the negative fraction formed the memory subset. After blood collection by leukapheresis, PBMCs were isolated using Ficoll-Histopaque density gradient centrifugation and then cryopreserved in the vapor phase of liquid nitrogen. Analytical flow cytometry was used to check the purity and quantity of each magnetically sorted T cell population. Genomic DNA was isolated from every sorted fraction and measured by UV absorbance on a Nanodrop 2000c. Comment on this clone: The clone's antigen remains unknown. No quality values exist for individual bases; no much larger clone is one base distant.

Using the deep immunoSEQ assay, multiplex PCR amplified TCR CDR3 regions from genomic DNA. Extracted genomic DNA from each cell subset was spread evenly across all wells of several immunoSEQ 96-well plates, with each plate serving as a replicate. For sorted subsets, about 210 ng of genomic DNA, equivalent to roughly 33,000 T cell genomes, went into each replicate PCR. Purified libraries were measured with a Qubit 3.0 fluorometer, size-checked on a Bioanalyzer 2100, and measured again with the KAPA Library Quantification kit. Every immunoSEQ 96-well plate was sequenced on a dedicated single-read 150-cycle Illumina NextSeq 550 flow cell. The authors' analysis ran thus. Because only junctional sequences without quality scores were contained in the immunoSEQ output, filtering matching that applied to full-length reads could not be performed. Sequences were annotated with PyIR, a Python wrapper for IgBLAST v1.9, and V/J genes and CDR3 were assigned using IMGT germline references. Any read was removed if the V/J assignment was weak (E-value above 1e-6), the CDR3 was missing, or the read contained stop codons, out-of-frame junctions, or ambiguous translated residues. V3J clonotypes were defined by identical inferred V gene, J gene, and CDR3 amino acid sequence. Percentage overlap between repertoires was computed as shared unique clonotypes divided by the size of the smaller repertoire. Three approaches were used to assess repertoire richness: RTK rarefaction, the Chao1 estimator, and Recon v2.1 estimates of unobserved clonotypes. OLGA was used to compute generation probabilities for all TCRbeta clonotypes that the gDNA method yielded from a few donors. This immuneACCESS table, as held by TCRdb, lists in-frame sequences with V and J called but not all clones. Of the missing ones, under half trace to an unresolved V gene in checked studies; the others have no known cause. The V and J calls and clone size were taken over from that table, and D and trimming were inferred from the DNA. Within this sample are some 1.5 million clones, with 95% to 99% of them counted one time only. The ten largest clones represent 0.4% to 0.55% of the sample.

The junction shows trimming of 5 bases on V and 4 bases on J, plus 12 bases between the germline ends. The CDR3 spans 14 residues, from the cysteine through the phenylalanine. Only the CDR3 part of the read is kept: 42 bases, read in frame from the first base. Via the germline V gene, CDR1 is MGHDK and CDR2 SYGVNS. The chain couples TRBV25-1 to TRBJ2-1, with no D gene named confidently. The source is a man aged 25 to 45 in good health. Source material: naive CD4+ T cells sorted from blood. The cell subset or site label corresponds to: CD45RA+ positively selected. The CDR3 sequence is CASSSRVQYNEQFF. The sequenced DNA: TGTGCCAGCAGTAGCCGGGTCCAATACAATGAGCAGTTCTTC. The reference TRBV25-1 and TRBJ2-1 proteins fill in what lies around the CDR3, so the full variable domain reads EADIYQTPRYLVIGTGKKITLECSQTMGHDKMYWYQQDPGMELHLIHYSYGVNSTEKGDLSSESTVSRIRTEHFPLTLESARPSHTSQYLCASSSRVQYNEQFFGPGTRLTVL.